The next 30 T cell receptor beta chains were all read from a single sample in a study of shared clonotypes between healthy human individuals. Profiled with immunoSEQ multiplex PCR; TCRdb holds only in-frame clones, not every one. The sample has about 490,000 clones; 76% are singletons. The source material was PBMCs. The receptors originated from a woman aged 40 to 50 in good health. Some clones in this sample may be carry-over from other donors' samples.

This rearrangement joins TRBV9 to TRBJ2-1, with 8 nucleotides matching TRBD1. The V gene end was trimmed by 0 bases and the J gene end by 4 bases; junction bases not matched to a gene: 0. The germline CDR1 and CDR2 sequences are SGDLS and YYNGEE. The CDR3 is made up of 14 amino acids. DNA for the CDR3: TGTGCCAGCAGCGTAGGGACAGGGTACAATGAGCAGTTCTTC. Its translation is CASSVGTGYNEQFF. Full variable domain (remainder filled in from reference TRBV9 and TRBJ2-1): DSGVTQTPKHLITATGQRVTLRCSPRSGDLSVYWYQQSLDQGLQFLIQYYNGEERAKGNILERFSAQQFPDLHSELNLSSLELGDSALYFCASSVGTGYNEQFFGPGTRLTVL.

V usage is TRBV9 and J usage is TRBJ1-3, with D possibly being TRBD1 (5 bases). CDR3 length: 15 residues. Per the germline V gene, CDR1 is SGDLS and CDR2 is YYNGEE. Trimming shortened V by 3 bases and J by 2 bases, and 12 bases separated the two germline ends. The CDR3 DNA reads TGTGCCAGCAGCGGGGTGGGGACCCCTGGAAACACCATATATTTT. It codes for CASSGVGTPGNTIYF.

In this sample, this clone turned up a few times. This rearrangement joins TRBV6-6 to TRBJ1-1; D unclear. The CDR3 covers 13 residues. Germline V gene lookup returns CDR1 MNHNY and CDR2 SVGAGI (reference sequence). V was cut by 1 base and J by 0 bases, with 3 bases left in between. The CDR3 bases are TGTGCCAGCAGTTACTTGTTGAACACTGAAGCTTTCTTT. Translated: CASSYLLNTEAFF.

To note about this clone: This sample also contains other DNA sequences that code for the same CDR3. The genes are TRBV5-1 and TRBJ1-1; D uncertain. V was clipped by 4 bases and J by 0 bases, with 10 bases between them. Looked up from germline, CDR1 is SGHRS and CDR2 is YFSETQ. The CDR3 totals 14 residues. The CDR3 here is CASSLASMNTEAFF. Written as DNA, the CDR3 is TGCGCCAGCAGCCTAGCGAGCATGAACACTGAAGCTTTCTTT.

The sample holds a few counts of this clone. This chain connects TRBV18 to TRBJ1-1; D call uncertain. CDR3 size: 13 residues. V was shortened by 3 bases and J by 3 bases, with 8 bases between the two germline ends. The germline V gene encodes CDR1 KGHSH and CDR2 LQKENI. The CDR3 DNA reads TGTGCCAGCTCACCTACGGCCGACACTGAAGCTTTCTTT. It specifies CASSPTADTEAFF. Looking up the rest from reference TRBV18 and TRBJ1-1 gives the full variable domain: NAGVMQNPRHLVRRRGQEARLRCSPMKGHSHVYWYRQLPEEGLKFMVYLQKENIIDESGMPKERFSAEFPKEGPSILRIQQVVRGDSAAYFCASSPTADTEAFFGQGTRLTVV.

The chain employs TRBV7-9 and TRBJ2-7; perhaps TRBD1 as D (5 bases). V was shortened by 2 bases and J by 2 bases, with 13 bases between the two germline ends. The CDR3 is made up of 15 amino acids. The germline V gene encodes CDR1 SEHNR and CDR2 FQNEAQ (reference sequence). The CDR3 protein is CASSLILDRPYEQYF. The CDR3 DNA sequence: TGTGCCAGCAGCTTAATTCTTGACAGACCCTACGAGCAGTACTTC.

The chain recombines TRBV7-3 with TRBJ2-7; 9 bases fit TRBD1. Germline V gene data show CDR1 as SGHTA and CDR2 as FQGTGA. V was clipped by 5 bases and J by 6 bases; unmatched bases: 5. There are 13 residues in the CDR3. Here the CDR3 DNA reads TGTGCCAGCAGCCCGGGACAGGGCGGCGAGCAGTACTTC. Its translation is CASSPGQGGEQYF.

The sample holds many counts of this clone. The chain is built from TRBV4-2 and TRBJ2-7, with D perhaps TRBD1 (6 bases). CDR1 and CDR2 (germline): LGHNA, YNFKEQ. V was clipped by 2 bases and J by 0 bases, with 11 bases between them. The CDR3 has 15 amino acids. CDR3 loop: CASSQTQGSSYEQYF. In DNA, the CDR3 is TGTGCCAGCAGCCAAACCCAGGGGAGCTCCTACGAGCAGTACTTC.

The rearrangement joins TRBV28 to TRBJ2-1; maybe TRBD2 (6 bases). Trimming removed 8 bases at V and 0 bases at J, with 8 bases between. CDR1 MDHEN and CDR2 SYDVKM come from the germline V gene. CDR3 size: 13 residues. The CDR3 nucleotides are TGTGCCAGCGGGGGGAACTCCTACAATGAGCAGTTCTTC. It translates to CASGGNSYNEQFF.

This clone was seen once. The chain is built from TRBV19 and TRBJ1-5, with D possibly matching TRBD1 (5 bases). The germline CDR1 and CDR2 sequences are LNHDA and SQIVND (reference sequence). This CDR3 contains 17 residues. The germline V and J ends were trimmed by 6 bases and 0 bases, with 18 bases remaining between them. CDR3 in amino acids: CASSHDLGGYSNQPQHF. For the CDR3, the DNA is TGTGCCAGTAGCCACGATTTGGGGGGGTATAGCAATCAGCCCCAGCATTTT. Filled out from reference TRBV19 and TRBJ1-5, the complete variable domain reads DGGITQSPKYLFRKEGQNVTLSCEQNLNHDAMYWYRQDPGQGLRLIYYSQIVNDFQKGDIAEGYSVSREKKESFPLTVTSAQKNPTAFYLCASSHDLGGYSNQPQHFGDGTRLSIL.

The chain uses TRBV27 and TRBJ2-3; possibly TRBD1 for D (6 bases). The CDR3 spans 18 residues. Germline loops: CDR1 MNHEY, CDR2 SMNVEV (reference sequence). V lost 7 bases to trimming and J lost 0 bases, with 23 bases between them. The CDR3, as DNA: TGTGCCAGCAAGTCACAATCAGAAGGGGGTATCAGCACAGATACGCAGTATTTT. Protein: CASKSQSEGGISTDTQYF.

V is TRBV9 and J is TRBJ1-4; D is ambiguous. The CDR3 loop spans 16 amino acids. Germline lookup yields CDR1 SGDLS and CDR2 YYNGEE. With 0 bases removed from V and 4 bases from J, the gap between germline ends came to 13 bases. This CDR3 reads CASSVAGGRNNEKLFF. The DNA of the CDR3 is TGTGCCAGCAGCGTAGCTGGAGGGAGAAATAATGAAAAACTGTTTTTT. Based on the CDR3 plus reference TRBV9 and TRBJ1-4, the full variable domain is DSGVTQTPKHLITATGQRVTLRCSPRSGDLSVYWYQQSLDQGLQFLIQYYNGEERAKGNILERFSAQQFPDLHSELNLSSLELGDSALYFCASSVAGGRNNEKLFFGSGTQLSVL.

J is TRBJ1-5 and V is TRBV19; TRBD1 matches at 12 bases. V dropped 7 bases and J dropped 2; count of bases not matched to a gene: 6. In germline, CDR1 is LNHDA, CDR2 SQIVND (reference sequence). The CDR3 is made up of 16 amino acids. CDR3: CASKGGTGGGNQPQHF. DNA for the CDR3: TGTGCCAGTAAAGGGGGGACAGGGGGCGGCAATCAGCCCCAGCATTTT.

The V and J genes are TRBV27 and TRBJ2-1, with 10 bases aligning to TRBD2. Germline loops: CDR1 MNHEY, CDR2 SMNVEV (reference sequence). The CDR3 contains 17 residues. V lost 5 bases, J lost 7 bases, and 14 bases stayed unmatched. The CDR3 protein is CASSPRASGSGRNEQFF. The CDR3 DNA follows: TGTGCCAGCAGTCCGCGGGCTAGCGGGAGTGGTAGGAATGAGCAGTTCTTC.

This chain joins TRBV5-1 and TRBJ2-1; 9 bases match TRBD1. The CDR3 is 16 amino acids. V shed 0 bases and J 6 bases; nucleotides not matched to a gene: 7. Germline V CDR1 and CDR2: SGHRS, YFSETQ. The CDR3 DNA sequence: TGCGCCAGCAGCTTGGTACAAGGACAGGGGAGCAATGAGCAGTTCTTC. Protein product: CASSLVQGQGSNEQFF.

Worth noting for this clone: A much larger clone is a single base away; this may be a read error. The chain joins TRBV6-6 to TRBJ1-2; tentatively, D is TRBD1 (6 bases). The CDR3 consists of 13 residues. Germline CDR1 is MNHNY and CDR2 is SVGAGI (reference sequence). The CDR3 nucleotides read TGTGCCAGCAGGGAAACAGGGTACTATGGCTGCACCTTC. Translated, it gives CASRETGYYGCTF.

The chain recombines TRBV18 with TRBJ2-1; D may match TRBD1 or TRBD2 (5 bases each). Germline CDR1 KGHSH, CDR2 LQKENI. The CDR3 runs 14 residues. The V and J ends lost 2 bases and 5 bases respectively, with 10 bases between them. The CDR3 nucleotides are TGTGCCAGCTCACCAGGGACCGTACACAATGAGCAGTTCTTC. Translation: CASSPGTVHNEQFF.

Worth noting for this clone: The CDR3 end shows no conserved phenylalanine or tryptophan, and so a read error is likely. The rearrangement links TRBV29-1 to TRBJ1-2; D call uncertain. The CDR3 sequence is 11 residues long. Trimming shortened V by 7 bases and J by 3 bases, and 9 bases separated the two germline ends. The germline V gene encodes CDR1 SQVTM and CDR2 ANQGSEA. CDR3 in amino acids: CSESSDYGYTL. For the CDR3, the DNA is TGCAGCGAGTCCTCAGACTATGGCTACACCTTA.

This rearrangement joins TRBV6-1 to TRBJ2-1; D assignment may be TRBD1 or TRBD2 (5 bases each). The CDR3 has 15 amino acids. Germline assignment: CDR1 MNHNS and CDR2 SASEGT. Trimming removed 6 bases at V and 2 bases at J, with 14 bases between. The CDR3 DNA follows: TGTGCCAGCAGGGACCGGGACCCAACCTACAATGAGCAGTTCTTC. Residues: CASRDRDPTYNEQFF.

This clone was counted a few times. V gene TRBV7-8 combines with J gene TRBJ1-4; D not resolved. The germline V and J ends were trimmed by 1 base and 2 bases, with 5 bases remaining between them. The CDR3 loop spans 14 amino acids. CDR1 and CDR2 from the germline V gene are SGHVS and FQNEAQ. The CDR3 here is CASSLGFTNEKLFF. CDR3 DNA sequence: TGTGCCAGCAGCTTAGGATTTACTAATGAAAAACTGTTTTTT.

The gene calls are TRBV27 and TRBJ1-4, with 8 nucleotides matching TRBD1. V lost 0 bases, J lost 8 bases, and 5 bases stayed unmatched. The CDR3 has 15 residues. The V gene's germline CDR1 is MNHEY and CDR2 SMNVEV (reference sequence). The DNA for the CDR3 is TGTGCCAGCAGTTTATCGACAGGGGTGGCGGAAAAACTGTTTTTT. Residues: CASSLSTGVAEKLFF.

The CDR3 loop is CASIRGPRQGGSTEAFF. CDR3 nucleotide sequence: TGCGCCAGCATAAGAGGCCCAAGACAGGGCGGGAGCACTGAAGCTTTCTTT. V is TRBV5-1 and J is TRBJ1-1; 7 nucleotides line up with TRBD1. The CDR3 length is 17 residues. Losses at the gene ends were 6 bases for V and 4 bases for J; bases not matched to a gene: 18. Germline V lookup: CDR1 SGHRS, CDR2 YFSETQ.

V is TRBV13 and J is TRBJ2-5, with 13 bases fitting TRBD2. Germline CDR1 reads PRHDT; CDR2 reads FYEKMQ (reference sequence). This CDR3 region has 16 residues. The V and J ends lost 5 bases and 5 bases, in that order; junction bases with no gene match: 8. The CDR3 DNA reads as TGTGCCAGCAGCCTTCAACTAGCGGGAGGGGCTGAGACCCAGTACTTC. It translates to CASSLQLAGGAETQYF.

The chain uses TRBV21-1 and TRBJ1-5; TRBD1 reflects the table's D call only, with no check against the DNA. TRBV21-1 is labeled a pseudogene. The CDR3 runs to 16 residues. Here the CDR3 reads CASSVGWGLNHEPQHF. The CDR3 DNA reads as TGTGCCAGCAGCGTCGGGTGGGGCCTAAATCATGAGCCCCAGCATTTT.

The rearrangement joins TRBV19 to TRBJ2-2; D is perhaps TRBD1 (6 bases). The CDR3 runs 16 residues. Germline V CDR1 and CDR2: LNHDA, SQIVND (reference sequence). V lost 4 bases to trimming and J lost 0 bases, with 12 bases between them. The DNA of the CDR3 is TGTGCCAGTAGTAGGCCCAGGGGCTCGAACACCGGGGAGCTGTTTTTT. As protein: CASSRPRGSNTGELFF.

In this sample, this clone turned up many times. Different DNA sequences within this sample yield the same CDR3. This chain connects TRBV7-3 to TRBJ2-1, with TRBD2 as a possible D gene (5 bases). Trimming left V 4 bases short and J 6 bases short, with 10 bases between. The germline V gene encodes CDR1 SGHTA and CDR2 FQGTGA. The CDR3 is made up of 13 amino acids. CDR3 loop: CASSYTSFNEQFF. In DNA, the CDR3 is TGTGCCAGCAGCTACACTAGTTTCAATGAGCAGTTCTTC.

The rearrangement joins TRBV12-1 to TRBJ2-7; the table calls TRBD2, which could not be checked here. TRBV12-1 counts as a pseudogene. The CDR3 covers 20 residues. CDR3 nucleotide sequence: TGTGCCAGCCCCCGTCGAGTTCGACTAGCGGGACCTTCTAGCTCCTACGAGCAGTACTTC. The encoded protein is CASPRRVRLAGPSSSYEQYF.

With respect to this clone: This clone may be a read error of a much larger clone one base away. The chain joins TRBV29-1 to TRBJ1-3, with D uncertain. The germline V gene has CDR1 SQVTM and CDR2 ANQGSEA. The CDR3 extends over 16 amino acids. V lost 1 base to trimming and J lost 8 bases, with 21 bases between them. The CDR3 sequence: CSVEVDDYPAGYTIYF. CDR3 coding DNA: TGCAGCGTTGAAGTGGATGACTACCCCGCGGGATACACCATATATTTT.

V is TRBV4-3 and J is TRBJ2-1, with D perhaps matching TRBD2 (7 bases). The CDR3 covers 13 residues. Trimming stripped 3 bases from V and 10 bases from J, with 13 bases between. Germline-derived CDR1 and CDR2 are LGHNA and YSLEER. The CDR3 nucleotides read TGCGCCAGCAGCCAGAGGGGGGGTGAGGAGCAGTTCTTC. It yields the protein CASSQRGGEEQFF.

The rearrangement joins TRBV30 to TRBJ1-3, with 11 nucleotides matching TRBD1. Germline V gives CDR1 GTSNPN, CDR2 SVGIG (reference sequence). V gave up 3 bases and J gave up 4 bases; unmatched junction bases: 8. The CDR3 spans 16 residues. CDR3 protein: CAWSRTGGLKGNTIYF. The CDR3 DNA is TGTGCCTGGAGCCGGACAGGGGGCTTGAAGGGAAACACCATATATTTT.